The 10 T cell receptor beta chains reported below all come from one sample, sequenced in a study of vaccination effects on CD4 cells after COVID-19. No antigen has been assigned to these receptors. Produced via immunoSEQ multiplex PCR; TCRdb's table is partial and in-frame only. In the table there are more than 40,000 clones, around three quarters of which are singletons. Expansion of antigen-specific CD4+ T cells with viral peptide pools was carried out by the ViraFEST assay before sequencing. Following culture for nine to ten days, CD4+ T cells were isolated. Each participant was administered two doses of either the BNT162b2 or the mRNA-1273 vaccine. Sequenced material: CD4+ T cells from PBMCs cultured with HCoV-OC43 spike peptides, taken after COVID-19 vaccination. As for subset: HCoV-OC43 spike overlapping peptide pool stimulation. The receptors stem from a human donor who received a COVID-19 vaccine.

The V and J genes are TRBV10-1 and TRBJ1-2; 9 bases are a match to TRBD1. Trimming removed 3 bases from V and 6 bases from J; junction bases left unmatched: 5. This CDR3 has 14 amino acids. Germline V lookup: CDR1 WNHNN, CDR2 SYGVQD (reference sequence). The CDR3 DNA sequence: TGCGCCAGCAGTGAAACAGGGGGCACTAATGGCTACACCTTC. As protein: CASSETGGTNGYTF.

This sequence joins TRBV4-1 and TRBJ1-5; TRBD1 agrees at 7 bases. Per the germline V gene, CDR1 is MGHRA and CDR2 is YSYEKL. V lost 2 bases and J lost 10; bases outside the gene matches: 5. The CDR3 is 13 amino acids. The CDR3 DNA reads as TGCGCCAGCAGCCAATACAACAGGGGACCCCAGCATTTT. Its translation: CASSQYNRGPQHF.

This chain links TRBV12-3 or TRBV12-4 with TRBJ1-5; D is uncertain. Between the trimmed V and J ends, which lost 2 bases and 7 bases, there was a span of 9 bases. The CDR3 has 13 amino acids. In DNA form, the CDR3 reads TGTGCCAGCAGTTTATCAAGAGAGCAGCCCCAGCATTTT. Amino acids: CASSLSREQPQHF.

A few counts support this clone. The chain employs TRBV6-5 and TRBJ1-5; D remains ambiguous. Trimming took 2 bases from V and 6 from J, leaving 11 bases between them. Germline values: CDR1 MNHEY, CDR2 SVGAGI. The CDR3 is 14 residues long. Here the CDR3 DNA reads TGTGCCAGCAGTTACAAGGGAATGGGTCAGCCCCAGCATTTT. This encodes CASSYKGMGQPQHF.

V usage is TRBV7-9 and J usage is TRBJ2-7, with 10 nucleotides matching TRBD2. This CDR3 has 14 amino acids. CDR1 and CDR2 from the germline V gene are SEHNR and FQNEAQ (reference sequence). V lost 6 bases and J lost 0; bases outside the gene matches: 2. CDR3 loop: CASSTSGISYEQYF. In DNA form, the CDR3 reads TGTGCCAGCAGTACTAGCGGGATCTCCTACGAGCAGTACTTC.

As DNA, the CDR3 is TGTGCCAGCAGCTTAAGGGCTAGCGGGATTGCAGATACGCAGTATTTT. Its translation: CASSLRASGIADTQYF. V gene TRBV13 combines with J gene TRBJ2-3; TRBD2 matches 9 bases. The germline V gene has CDR1 PRHDT and CDR2 FYEKMQ (reference sequence). This CDR3 has 16 amino acids. With V trimmed by 2 bases and J by 4 bases, 7 bases remained unmatched.

The rearrangement joins TRBV2 to TRBJ2-3; D perhaps matches TRBD1 (6 bases). The V end was cut by 5 bases, the J end by 5 bases, with 11 bases between. CDR3 size: 13 residues. Per the germline V gene, CDR1 is SNHLY and CDR2 is FYNNEI. The CDR3 region is CASSLPGEDTQYF. CDR3 sequence (DNA): TGTGCCAGCAGTTTACCAGGGGAAGATACGCAGTATTTT.

This sequence joins TRBV29-1 and TRBJ1-4; D may be TRBD1 (6 bases). The CDR3 runs 12 residues. Looked up from germline, CDR1 is SQVTM and CDR2 is ANQGSEA. Trimming shortened V by 6 bases and J by 7 bases, and 12 bases separated the two germline ends. CDR3 in amino acids: CSVGGGGEKLFF. CDR3 nucleotide sequence: TGCAGCGTCGGGGGAGGGGGTGAAAAACTGTTTTTT. Variable domain in full (rest from reference TRBV29-1 and TRBJ1-4): SAVISQKPSRDICQRGTSLTIQCQVDSQVTMMFWYRQQPGQSLTLIATANQGSEATYESGFVIDKFPISRPNLTFSTLTVSNMSPEDSSIYLCSVGGGGEKLFFGSGTQLSVL.

A few counts support this clone. The chain links TRBV2 to TRBJ2-7; D possibly corresponds to TRBD2 (5 bases). The V end was cut by 2 bases, the J end by 3 bases, with 17 bases between. Germline CDR1 SNHLY, CDR2 FYNNEI. The CDR3 totals 16 residues. CDR3: CASSERGRANGYEQYF. DNA of the CDR3: TGTGCCAGCAGTGAACGGGGTAGGGCGAACGGCTACGAGCAGTACTTC. Full variable domain (rest looked up from reference TRBV2 and TRBJ2-7): EPEVTQTPSHQVTQMGQEVILRCVPISNHLYFYWYRQILGQKVEFLVSFYNNEISEKSEIFDDQFSVERPDGSNFTLKIRSTKLEDSAMYFCASSERGRANGYEQYFGPGTRLTVT.

This chain links TRBV4-2 with TRBJ1-3; 12 nucleotides match TRBD1. The CDR3 contains 17 residues. Germline-derived CDR1 and CDR2 are LGHNA and YNFKEQ. The V and J ends lost 0 bases and 4 bases, in that order; junction bases with no gene match: 4. In DNA, the CDR3 is TGTGCCAGCAGCCAAGATGGGACAGGGGGCGGAGGAAACACCATATATTTT. It translates to CASSQDGTGGGGNTIYF.